The sample holds a few counts of the clone carrying this T cell receptor (beta chain). What it recognizes is unknown. Trimming took 5 bases from V and 4 from J; bases not matched to a gene: 5. The CDR3 contains 14 residues. The germline V gene encodes CDR1 SGHVS and CDR2 FQNEAQ. TCRdb re-called the 5' RACE reads with MiXCR, one entry per CDR3 protein. In the table there are hundreds of thousands of distinct CDR3 sequences, about a sixth of which are singletons. The data stem from a study of T-cell memory formation after mild COVID-19. Study-level findings and limits: Balance between CD4 and CD8 was seen in clones contracting day 15 to 85, and a CD4+ lean was seen in later expanders. Pre-infection memory showed some responding clones, and this suggested that cross-reactive memory joined.

This receptor was identified in a man between 18 and 29 years old who had mild COVID-19 (a few samples of this study predate the infection). Cell type and time point are not known. The chain carries TRBV7-8 and TRBJ2-5, with 9 bases identical to TRBD2. Sequenced material: PBMCs or a T cell subset sorted from them (not recorded which). CDR3 sequence (DNA): TGTGCCAGCAGCGGCAAGACTAGCGGAGAGACCCAGTACTTC. It translates to CASSGKTSGETQYF.